Listed below are T cell receptor beta chains from one sample, sequenced in a study of cytomegalovirus exposure and HLA in healthy donors. Generated by immunoSEQ multiplex PCR, the TCRdb table keeps only in-frame clones and is missing some. The table records some 130,000 clones, 60% to 80% of them present only once. Sequenced sample: PBMCs. Receptors originate from a female donor in good health and CMV-seronegative. Both conserved end residues are part of each CDR3. D genes are given only for firm matches. The size entry is marked missing in some rows and otherwise reads once, few, many or a size class.

NA,TRBV28,TRBJ1-4,once,CASSLLLLFDGSGDEKLFF,TGTGCCAGCAGTTTACTTTTACTCTTCGACGGTTCGGGGGATGAAAAACTGTTTTTT
TRBD1,TRBV7-8,TRBJ2-3,NA,CASSLTPTGIYTDTQYF,TGTGCCAGCAGCTTAACCCCGACAGGGATCTACACAGATACGCAGTATTTT
TRBD2,TRBV11-2,TRBJ2-2,NA,CASTILAGVPGELFF,TGTGCCAGCACTATACTAGCGGGAGTTCCCGGGGAGCTGTTTTTT
NA,TRBV30,TRBJ2-7,NA,CAWGGGGGLGYEQYF,TGTGCCTGGGGTGGGGGAGGGGGGCTCGGCTACGAGCAGTACTTC
NA,TRBV30,TRBJ2-7,NA,CAWTDSYEQCF,TGTGCCTGGACAGACTCCTACGAGCAGTGCTTC
TRBD2,TRBV27,TRBJ2-7,NA,CASRPSGKSYEQYF,TGTGCCAGCAGACCTAGCGGAAAGTCCTACGAGCAGTACTTC
TRBD1,TRBV30,TRBJ1-2,NA,CAWNRGTAYGYTF,TGTGCCTGGAATCGGGGGACAGCCTATGGCTACACCTTC
TRBD2,TRBV10-3,TRBJ2-3,few,CAISEPPAGGMTSTDTQYF,TGTGCCATCAGTGAGCCGCCGGCGGGAGGAATGACTAGCACAGATACGCAGTATTTT
NA,TRBV4-2,TRBJ1-1,NA,CASSALPVQEAFF,TGTGCCAGCAGCGCACTACCTGTACAAGAAGCTTTCTTT
NA,TRBV27,TRBJ1-1,NA,CASSFQGNLNTEAFF,TGTGCCAGCAGTTTTCAGGGCAACCTGAACACTGAAGCTTTCTTT
NA,TRBV6-1,TRBJ1-5,few,CACGYSNQPQHF,TGTGCCTGCGGTTATAGCAATCAGCCCCAGCATTTT
TRBD2,TRBV11-3,TRBJ2-2,NA,CASKVASGTGELFF,TGTGCCAGCAAAGTCGCTAGCGGGACCGGGGAGCTGTTTTTT
TRBD2,TRBV7-2,TRBJ2-7,once,CASSFSGRAPEQYF,TGTGCCAGCAGCTTTAGCGGGAGGGCCCCCGAGCAGTACTTC
NA,TRBV27,TRBJ1-5,NA,CASSLIGSNQPQHF,TGTGCCAGCAGTTTAATTGGCAGCAATCAGCCCCAGCATTTT
TRBD2,TRBV5-1,TRBJ2-5,NA,CASSPASGGFQETQYF,TGCGCCAGCAGCCCGGCTAGCGGAGGTTTCCAAGAGACCCAGTACTTC
NA,TRBV7-2,TRBJ2-1,NA,CASSFSADEQFF,TGTGCCAGCAGCTTCTCGGCGGATGAGCAGTTCTTC
NA,TRBV10-3,TRBJ2-3,NA,CAISDRDKHTDTQYF,TGTGCCATCAGTGATCGGGACAAACACACAGATACGCAGTATTTT
TRBD1,TRBV6-5,TRBJ2-1,NA,CASGSTGDYNEQFF,TGTGCCAGCGGATCGACAGGGGACTACAATGAGCAGTTCTTC
TRBD2,TRBV7-8,TRBJ2-7,NA,CASSLGPGTSLPEQYF,TGTGCCAGCAGCTTAGGGCCCGGGACTAGCCTTCCCGAGCAGTACTTC
TRBD1,TRBV6-6,TRBJ2-3,once,CASSRTGTDTQYF,TGTGCCAGCAGTCGGACAGGGACAGATACGCAGTATTTT
TRBD1,TRBV7-2,TRBJ2-5,few,CASSLQGAETQYF,TGTGCCAGCAGCTTACAGGGGGCAGAGACCCAGTACTTC
NA,TRBV5-4,TRBJ2-2,few,CASRAGGRETGELFF,TGTGCCAGCAGAGCTGGAGGGCGGGAAACCGGGGAGCTGTTTTTT
NA,TRBV5-1,TRBJ2-3,once,CASSLAGIWTGGFTDTQYF,TGCGCCAGCAGCTTGGCCGGGATCTGGACAGGAGGGTTCACAGATACGCAGTATTTT
NA,TRBV6-5,TRBJ2-1,NA,CASSYSPGYEQFF,TGTGCCAGCAGTTACTCACCGGGATATGAGCAGTTCTTC
TRBD2,TRBV5-6,TRBJ2-7,NA,CASSLGAGGGYEQYF,TGTGCCAGCAGCTTGGGGGCGGGGGGAGGCTACGAGCAGTACTTC
NA,TRBV4-2,TRBJ1-2,NA,CASSQDQFTRLYGYTF,TGTGCCAGCAGCCAAGATCAATTCACCAGGCTCTATGGCTACACCTTC
NA,TRBV6-1,TRBJ1-1,NA,CASHPRGNTEAFF,TGTGCCAGCCACCCAAGGGGGAATACTGAAGCTTTCTTT
TRBD2,TRBV30,TRBJ2-7,NA,CAWTGGAGEDQYEQYF,TGTGCCTGGACGGGGGGGGCGGGAGAGGACCAGTACGAGCAGTACTTC
NA,TRBV7-8,TRBJ1-1,NA,CASSHDKRGSQAFF,TGTGCCAGCAGCCACGATAAAAGGGGATCTCAAGCTTTCTTT
NA,TRBV5-1,TRBJ1-1,few,CASSLALGGNEAFF,TGCGCCAGCAGCTTGGCCTTGGGGGGGAATGAAGCTTTCTTT
TRBD1,TRBV27,TRBJ2-5,few,CASSPYPGQGARETQYF,TGTGCCAGCAGTCCATATCCGGGACAGGGGGCGCGAGAGACCCAGTACTTC
NA,TRBV5-4,TRBJ2-7,NA,CASSSSGQVYEQYF,TGTGCCAGCTCCAGCAGCGGGCAAGTCTACGAGCAGTACTTC
NA,TRBV21-1,TRBJ2-3,NA,CASSNKAASGTGETDTQYF,TGTGCCAGCAGCAATAAGGCGGCCTCCGGGACAGGGGAAACGGATACGCAGTATTTT
NA,TRBV11-3,TRBJ2-7,once,CASSLGAGEQYF,TGTGCCAGCAGCTTAGGTGCGGGGGAGCAGTACTTC
NA,TRBV7-2,TRBJ1-5,NA,CASSSQGNQPQHF,TGTGCCAGCAGCTCCCAGGGAAATCAGCCCCAGCATTTT
TRBD1,TRBV6-6,TRBJ1-2,once,CASSPATGFGGYTF,TGTGCCAGCAGTCCCGCGACAGGGTTCGGCGGCTACACCTTC
TRBD1,TRBV6-6,TRBJ1-2,NA,CASSLGQDYGYTF,TGTGCCAGCAGTTTGGGACAGGATTATGGCTACACCTTC
NA,TRBV11-3,TRBJ2-3,NA,CASSLGGLGTQYF,TGTGCCAGCAGCTTAGGAGGGCTCGGGACGCAGTATTTT
TRBD1,TRBV5-1,TRBJ2-7,NA,CASSPGTAYESYEQYF,TGCGCCAGCAGCCCGGGGACAGCTTACGAATCCTACGAGCAGTACTTC
NA,TRBV27,TRBJ2-1,NA,CASRLGRAVNEQFF,TGTGCCAGCAGGCTGGGCAGGGCGGTCAATGAGCAGTTCTTC
TRBD1,TRBV6-5,TRBJ2-7,NA,CASSSPPGQGTYEQYF,TGTGCCAGCAGTTCCCCCCCGGGACAGGGGACCTACGAGCAGTACTTC
NA,TRBV7-2,TRBJ2-3,NA,CASSLNSGSWDTQYF,TGTGCCAGCAGCTTAAATAGTGGGAGTTGGGATACGCAGTATTTT
TRBD2,TRBV5-1,TRBJ2-3,few,CASSPKTSGRAADTQYF,TGCGCCAGCAGCCCCAAGACTAGCGGGAGGGCGGCTGATACGCAGTATTTT
NA,TRBV7-8,TRBJ2-7,NA,CASSPQGGGSSYEQYF,TGTGCCAGCAGCCCTCAAGGGGGAGGGAGCTCCTACGAGCAGTACTTC
TRBD1,TRBV5-1,TRBJ2-2,NA,CASSFRGTGELFF,TGCGCCAGCAGCTTCAGGGGGACCGGGGAGCTGTTTTTT
TRBD1,TRBV5-4,TRBJ2-7,NA,CASSLGTAYIYEQYF,TGTGCCAGCAGCCTGGGGACAGCCTACATCTACGAGCAGTACTTC
NA,TRBV5-6,TRBJ2-1,NA,CASSFNDRDEQFF,TGTGCCAGCAGCTTTAATGATCGGGATGAGCAGTTCTTC
TRBD1,TRBV6-6,TRBJ1-6,NA,CASSPRGQGDSPLHF,TGTGCCAGCTCTCCTCGGGGACAGGGAGACTCACCCCTCCACTTT
TRBD2,TRBV5-1,TRBJ2-3,NA,CASSLGTTSGSTDTQYF,TGCGCCAGCAGCTTGGGGACGACTAGCGGGAGCACAGATACGCAGTATTTT
TRBD1,TRBV19,TRBJ2-7,NA,CATRGTGVYEQYF,TGTGCCACTAGAGGGACAGGGGTCTACGAGCAGTACTTC
NA,TRBV6-6,TRBJ2-7,NA,CASSYLGRGEQYF,TGTGCCAGCAGTTACTTAGGTAGGGGCGAGCAGTACTTC
TRBD2,TRBV28,TRBJ2-7,NA,CASNLLAGYEQYF,TGTGCCAGCAATCTTCTAGCGGGATACGAGCAGTACTTC
NA,TRBV7-2,TRBJ2-5,NA,CASSPNRDSQQTQYF,TGTGCCAGCAGCCCGAACCGGGACTCCCAACAGACCCAGTACTTC
NA,TRBV2,TRBJ1-5,NA,CASSFNPGQPQHF,TGTGCCAGCAGTTTTAATCCGGGTCAGCCCCAGCATTTT
NA,TRBV5-4,TRBJ1-1,NA,CASSLAREGGTEAFF,TGTGCCAGCAGCTTGGCCCGGGAGGGGGGCACTGAAGCTTTCTTT
TRBD2,TRBV29-1,TRBJ2-1,NA,CSCRGSGTSSYNEQFF,TGCAGCTGCCGAGGAAGCGGGACTAGCTCCTACAATGAGCAGTTCTTC
TRBD1,TRBV27,TRBJ1-5,NA,CASSRTGGQPQHF,TGTGCCAGCAGCCGAACAGGGGGGCAGCCCCAGCATTTT
TRBD1,TRBV11-3,TRBJ2-1,NA,CASSSRDRYNEQFF,TGTGCCAGCAGCTCAAGGGACAGGTACAATGAGCAGTTCTTC
NA,TRBV6-6,TRBJ2-7,once,CASSYSTGYEQYF,TGTGCCAGCAGTTACTCGACGGGGTACGAGCAGTACTTC